The entry below describes one T cell receptor beta chain. Its antigen is currently unknown. The sample originates from a study of identical twins. General observations from the study: Fewer insertions characterized abundant cord blood beta clonotypes, whereas memory repertoires showed none.

Template switching supplied a universal primer site; unique molecular identifiers were carried on the cDNA. TCRdb re-called the 5' RACE reads through MiXCR, storing one row per CDR3 protein. The sample holds some 760,000 distinct CDR3 sequences; 15% to 20% are singletons and the top ten take around 13%. These data are also associated with another study on T cells expressing NK-cell markers. That investigation notes: Just one sequenced donor of eight was HCMV-seronegative, while seven were seropositive. Sorting in several experiments was restricted by an anti-gamma-delta TCR antibody to alpha-beta TCR T cells.

Sequencing was performed on PBMCs. The clonotype originates from a woman aged 18-29 years in good health.

The CDR3 coding sequence is TGCAGTGCTAGGGGGACCCCGCCGACGCAGTATTTT. This sequence encodes CSARGTPPTQYF. This chain joins TRBV20-1 and TRBJ2-3, with D possibly being TRBD1 or TRBD2 (5 bases each). Per the germline V gene, CDR1 is DFQATT and CDR2 is SNEGSKA (reference sequence). The V gene lost 3 bases and the J gene lost 9 bases, with 13 bases spanning the gap. The CDR3 contains 12 residues.